This record looks at one T cell receptor (beta chain) sequence and its context. The data stem from a study of blood T cell repertoires in COVID-19. The overall study: T cells, B-cell-depleted T cells, or PBMCs provided the cDNA or gDNA that served as material.

V shed 4 bases and J shed 3 bases, with 19 bases lying between them. This CDR3 region has 16 residues. Germline V gene data show CDR1 as SGHAT and CDR2 as FQNNGV. Original analysis: How many nucleated cells were present was estimated from reference gene primer amplification. Data came from immunoSEQ multiplex PCR; TCRdb stores just in-frame clones and leaves some out. That table is the source of V, J and clone size, and D and trimming were worked out from the DNA. Among roughly 250,000 clones listed, 84% were seen once. Material for sequencing was peripheral blood. The chain uses TRBV11-2 and TRBJ2-7; D may be TRBD1 (6 bases). The clonotype comes from a human donor in a cohort sampled during active COVID-19. The chain's CDR3 is CASSSAPTGANYEQYF. The CDR3, as DNA: TGTGCCAGCAGCTCCGCTCCGACAGGAGCCAACTACGAGCAGTACTTC.